This TCR beta chain stems from a study of OX40 agonist ivuxolimab in advanced cancers. Method: immunoSEQ multiplex PCR; TCRdb's copy keeps in-frame clones and lacks some. This sample has about 100,000 clones, with approximately 89% found just once. Germline V gives CDR1 MGHRA, CDR2 YSYEKL. V was cut by 5 bases and J by 7 bases, with 12 bases left in between. The CDR3 totals 14 residues. With regard to this clone: The antigen is not known.

Overall study findings and caveats: Clonal expansion in partial responders at 0.1-3.0 mg/kg ranked among the lowest.

This receptor was obtained from an adult with an advanced solid tumor such as melanoma, head and neck, liver or kidney cancer. The material sequenced was CD4+ or CD8+ T cells sorted from blood, taken in a trial of the OX40 agonist ivuxolimab. The chain joins TRBV4-1 to TRBJ1-6; tentatively, D is TRBD1 (5 bases). Here the CDR3 DNA reads TGCGCCAGCAGCGCGGGACGGACAAATTCACCCCTCCACTTT. This sequence encodes CASSAGRTNSPLHF.